This T cell receptor (beta chain) was identified in a study of T-cell reconstitution after alpha-beta-depleted transplantation in children. This clonotype has a count of ten or more. Preparation of the TCRbeta library used unique molecular identifiers. Each CDR3 protein gets one entry after TCRdb re-called the PCR reads with MiXCR. The repertoire holds about 610,000 distinct CDR3 sequences, with about 10% as singletons. Here the sequenced sample was PBMCs from the stem cell graft donor, taken from the stem cell graft. This receptor was taken from a human donor who donated a stem cell graft to a child with acute myeloid leukemia.

The DNA for the CDR3 is TGTGCCACCAGTCCTGACGGAGTCTCCTACGAGCAGTACTTC. It specifies CATSPDGVSYEQYF. This chain joins TRBV24-1 and TRBJ2-7, with unresolved D. V was clipped by 6 bases and J by 0 bases, with 11 bases between them. Germline V gives CDR1 KGHDR, CDR2 SFDVKD. This CDR3 comprises 14 residues.